This T cell receptor (beta chain) was sequenced in a study of molecular identifiers for immune sequencing clone quantification (dated by TCRdb to the late 2010s). Regarding the research as a whole: In a replicate experiment, RNA from around 18,000 or 91,000 naive CD8 T cells was split into five aliquots, four of which were sequenced. This methods study benchmarked molecular-identifier clustering-based TCR repertoire sequencing (MIDCIRS) and TCR RNA copy counting, using CD8 T cells to do so. Findings and caveats that apply to the study as a whole: Modeling indicated about 3 TCR RNA copies recovered per cell, compared with about 10 by digital PCR, which implies a capture efficiency of approximately 30%. Even against a background of some 1 million naive CD8 T cells, spiked-in Jurkat TCR RNA amounting to a single cell's worth was reported to be detectable. Highly expanded clone sizes could be underestimated if identical TCR molecules share a barcode. Clones above 20 RNA copies held over 99% of molecules in CMV-specific effector cells but under 1% in naive cells. The naive libraries included spiked-in Jurkat TCR RNA (about ten copies' worth), and this RNA is not part of the donor repertoire. When barcode sub-clustering was not used, chimeric consensus sequences inflated TCR diversity, with chimeras reaching as high as 47%.

Libraries of naive CD8 T cells were built from about 21,000 to 970,000 sorted cells, with 10%, 30% or 50% of the purified RNA used. Naive CD8 T cells, defined as CD8+CD4-CCR7+CD45RA+, were FACS-sorted into RLT Plus buffer on a BD FACSAria II. To test detection sensitivity, Jurkat RNA equivalent to more than eight TCR copies was spiked into samples of about 18,000-1,000,000 naive CD8 T cells. Enrichment of CD8 T cells was done with RosetteSep CD8+ T Cell Enrichment Cocktail plus Ficoll-Paque, and ACK red cell lysis came afterward. About this clonotype itself: No antigen is known for it. No quality values exist for individual bases; no much larger clone is one base distant.

Based on the germline V gene (reference sequence), the CDR1 and CDR2 sequences are LNHDA and SQIVND. The trim is 7 bases for V and 9 bases for J, with a gap of 10 bases between the germline ends. Inclusive of the bounding cysteine and phenylalanine, the CDR3 is 11 residues long. Only the CDR3 portion is preserved as DNA: 33 bases, with reading frame beginning at the first base. Library generation was performed with PCR. The run used a NextSeq 500. Bulk TCR libraries were made following a previously described method, with the TCR primers given in Table S5. Total RNA was purified with the Qiagen AllPrep DNA/RNA kit. Before analysis, reads from multiple sequencing runs of one library were combined. The source study handled its data this way. Reads were retained only if an exact TCR constant sequence was present, and the retained reads were trimmed to 150 nt and grouped according to their 12-nt molecular barcodes. Reads in each barcode group were sub-clustered using a 15% Levenshtein threshold, and a quality-weighted consensus sequence was built for each RNA molecule. Non-functional sequences were excluded, and lower-count sequences lying one edit away from another sequence were also excluded. Barcode sub-clusters with fewer than 20% of the maximum read count were removed, based on fitting two negative binomial distributions. TCRdb applied fastp at Q25 and MiXCR to the public reads, then kept only in-frame beta chains. Identical CDR3 proteins give one entry, which carries the most common genes and DNA. The V and J calls come from TCRdb's annotation, not from the publication. This sample gives about half a million distinct CDR3 sequences in total; less than 30% of them show up just once. The ten largest clones represent under 0.8% of the sample.

The chain couples TRBV19 to TRBJ2-1, with the D gene call left open. Input material: naive CD8+ T cells from blood, with Jurkat cell RNA spiked in. Sample cell subset or site, as interpreted from the label and publication: FACS-sorted CD8+CD4-CCR7+CD45RA+ naive T cells. The sequence came from a human donor in good health. Some libraries in this study had Jurkat cell RNA spiked in. The nucleotide sequence is TGTGCCAGTATGGTTGCTGGTGAGCAGTTCTTC. It codes for CASMVAGEQFF.